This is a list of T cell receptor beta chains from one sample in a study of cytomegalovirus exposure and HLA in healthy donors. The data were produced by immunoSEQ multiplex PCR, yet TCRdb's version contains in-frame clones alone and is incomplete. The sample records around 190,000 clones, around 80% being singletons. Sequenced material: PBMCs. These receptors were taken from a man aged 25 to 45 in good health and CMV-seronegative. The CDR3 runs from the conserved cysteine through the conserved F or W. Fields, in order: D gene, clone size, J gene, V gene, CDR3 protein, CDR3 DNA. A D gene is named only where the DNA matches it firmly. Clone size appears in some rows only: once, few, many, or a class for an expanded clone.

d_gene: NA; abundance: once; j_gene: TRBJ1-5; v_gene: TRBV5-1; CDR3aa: CASSKRPSTPGFDGNQPQHF; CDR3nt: TGCGCCAGCAGCAAACGTCCCTCTACCCCCGGTTTCGATGGCAATCAGCCCCAGCATTTT
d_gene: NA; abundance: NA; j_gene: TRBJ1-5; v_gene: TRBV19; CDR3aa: CASSGGARSQPQHF; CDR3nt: TGTGCCAGCTCTGGAGGGGCGCGGAGTCAGCCCCAGCATTTT
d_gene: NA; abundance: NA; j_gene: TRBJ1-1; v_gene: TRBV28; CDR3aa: CASSSPQGGGNTEAFF; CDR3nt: TGTGCCAGCAGTTCCCCACAGGGTGGGGGGAACACTGAAGCTTTCTTT
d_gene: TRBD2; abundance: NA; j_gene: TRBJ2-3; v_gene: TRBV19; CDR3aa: CASSIEERDYRPGADTQYF; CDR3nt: TGTGCCAGTAGTATAGAAGAGCGGGACTACCGCCCGGGGGCAGATACGCAGTATTTT
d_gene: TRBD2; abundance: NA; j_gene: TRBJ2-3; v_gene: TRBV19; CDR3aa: CASSMGGLAMDTQYF; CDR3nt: TGTGCCAGTAGTATGGGAGGACTAGCTATGGATACGCAGTATTTT
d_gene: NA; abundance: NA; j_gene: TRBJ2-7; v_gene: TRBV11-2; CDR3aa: CASSVSQGTYEQYF; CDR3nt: TGTGCCAGCAGCGTCAGCCAGGGGACCTACGAGCAGTACTTC
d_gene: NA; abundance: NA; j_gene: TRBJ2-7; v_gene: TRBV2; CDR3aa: CASSSQVYEQYF; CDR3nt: TGTGCCAGCAGCTCACAGGTCTACGAGCAGTACTTC
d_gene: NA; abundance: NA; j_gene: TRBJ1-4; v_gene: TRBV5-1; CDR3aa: CASSLRGTQATNEKLFF; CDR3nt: TGCGCCAGCAGCTTGAGAGGGACTCAAGCAACTAATGAAAAACTGTTTTTT
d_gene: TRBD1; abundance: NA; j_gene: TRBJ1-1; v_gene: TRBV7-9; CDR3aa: CASSPGTGGARDTEAFF; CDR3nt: TGTGCCAGCAGCCCAGGGACAGGGGGCGCAAGGGACACTGAAGCTTTCTTT
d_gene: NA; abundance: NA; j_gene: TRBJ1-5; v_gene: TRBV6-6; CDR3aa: CASSYAGTQPQHF; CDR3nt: TGTGCCAGCAGTTATGCGGGGACTCAGCCCCAGCATTTT
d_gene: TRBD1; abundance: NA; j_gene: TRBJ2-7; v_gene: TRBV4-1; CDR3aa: CASSQGPGTGSAYEQYF; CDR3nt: TGCGCCAGCAGCCAAGGACCTGGGACAGGGAGCGCCTACGAGCAGTACTTC
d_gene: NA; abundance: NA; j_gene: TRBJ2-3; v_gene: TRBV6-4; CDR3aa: CASSAATGMDTQYF; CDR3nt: TGTGCCAGCAGTGCCGCGACAGGCATGGATACGCAGTATTTT
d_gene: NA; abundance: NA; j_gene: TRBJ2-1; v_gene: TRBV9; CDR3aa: CASSFTGFQNNEQFF; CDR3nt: TGTGCCAGCAGTTTTACAGGGTTCCAAAACAATGAGCAGTTCTTC
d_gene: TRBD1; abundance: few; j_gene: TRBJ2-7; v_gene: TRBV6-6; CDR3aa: CASRKGTAPYEQYF; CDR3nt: TGTGCCAGCAGAAAAGGGACAGCCCCCTACGAGCAGTACTTC
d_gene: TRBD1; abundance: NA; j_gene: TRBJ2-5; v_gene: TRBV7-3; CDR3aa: CASSQTGQETQYF; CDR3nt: TGTGCCAGCAGCCAGACAGGGCAAGAGACCCAGTACTTC
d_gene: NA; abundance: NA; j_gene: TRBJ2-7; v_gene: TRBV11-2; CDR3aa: CASSQGGFSYEQYF; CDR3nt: TGTGCCAGCAGCCAGGGTGGGTTCTCCTACGAGCAGTACTTC
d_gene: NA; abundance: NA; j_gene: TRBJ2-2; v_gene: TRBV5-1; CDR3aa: CASSNTGHLNTGELFF; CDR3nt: TGCGCCAGCAGCAATACGGGACACCTGAACACCGGGGAGCTGTTTTTT
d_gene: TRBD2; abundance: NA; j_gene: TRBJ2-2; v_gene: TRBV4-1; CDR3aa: CASSQVRGRNTGELFF; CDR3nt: TGCGCCAGCAGCCAAGTTCGCGGGAGGAACACCGGGGAGCTGTTTTTT
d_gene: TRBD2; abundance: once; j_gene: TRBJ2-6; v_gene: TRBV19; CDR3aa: CASSQGRVSGANVLTF; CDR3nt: TGTGCCAGTAGTCAAGGGAGGGTATCAGGGGCCAACGTCCTGACTTTC
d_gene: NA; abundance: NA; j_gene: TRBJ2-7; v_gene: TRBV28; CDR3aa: CATGISSEQYF; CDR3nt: TGTGCCACGGGGATTAGCTCCGAGCAGTACTTC
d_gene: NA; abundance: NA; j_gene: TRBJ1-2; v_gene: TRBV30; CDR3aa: CAWRPQGLLSPYGYTF; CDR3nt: TGTGCCTGGAGACCCCAGGGACTCCTTAGTCCTTATGGCTACACCTTC
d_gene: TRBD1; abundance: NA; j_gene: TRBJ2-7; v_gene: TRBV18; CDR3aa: CASSPGTGAPSEQYF; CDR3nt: TGTGCCAGCTCACCAGGGACAGGGGCCCCGAGCGAGCAGTACTTC
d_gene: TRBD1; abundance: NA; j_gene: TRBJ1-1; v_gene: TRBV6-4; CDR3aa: CASSEGEQGNNTEAFF; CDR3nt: TGTGCCAGCAGTGAAGGGGAACAGGGGAATAACACTGAAGCTTTCTTT
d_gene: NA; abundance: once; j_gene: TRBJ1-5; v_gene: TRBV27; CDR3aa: CASSHREGSGPQHF; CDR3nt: TGTGCCAGCAGCCACCGGGAGGGAAGTGGGCCCCAGCATTTT
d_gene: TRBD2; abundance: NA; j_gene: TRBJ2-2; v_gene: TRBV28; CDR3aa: CASSSGTSGRRTGELFF; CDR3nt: TGTGCCAGCAGTTCCGGGACTAGCGGGAGAAGGACCGGGGAGCTGTTTTTT
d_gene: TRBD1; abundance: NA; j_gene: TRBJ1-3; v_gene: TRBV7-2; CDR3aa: CASSLGDRPGSGNTIYF; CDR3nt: TGTGCCAGCAGCTTAGGGGACAGACCTGGGTCTGGAAACACCATATATTTT
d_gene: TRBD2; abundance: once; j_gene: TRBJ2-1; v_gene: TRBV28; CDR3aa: CASSWGGGVYNEQFF; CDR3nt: TGTGCCAGCAGCTGGGGGGGAGGCGTCTACAATGAGCAGTTCTTC
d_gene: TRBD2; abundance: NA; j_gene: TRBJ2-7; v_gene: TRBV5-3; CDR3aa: CARSLLRGTSFTYEQYF; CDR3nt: TGTGCCAGAAGCTTGTTGCGAGGGACTAGCTTTACCTACGAGCAGTACTTC
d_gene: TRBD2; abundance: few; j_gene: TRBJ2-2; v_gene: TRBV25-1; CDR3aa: CASSELADTGELFF; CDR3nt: TGTGCCAGCAGTGAACTAGCGGACACCGGGGAGCTGTTTTTT
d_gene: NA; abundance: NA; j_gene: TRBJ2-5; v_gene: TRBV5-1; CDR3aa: CASSLEAGKQETQYF; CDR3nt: TGCGCCAGCAGCTTGGAGGCAGGGAAGCAAGAGACCCAGTACTTC
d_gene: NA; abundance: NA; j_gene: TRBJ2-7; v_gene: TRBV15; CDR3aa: CATSTSPRGARLYEQYF; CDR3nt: TGTGCCACCAGCACATCGCCTCGGGGGGCTCGACTATACGAGCAGTACTTC
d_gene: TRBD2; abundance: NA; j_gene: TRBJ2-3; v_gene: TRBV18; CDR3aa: CASSPLAGERTDTQYF; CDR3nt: TGTGCCAGCTCCCCTTTAGCGGGAGAGAGGACAGATACGCAGTATTTT
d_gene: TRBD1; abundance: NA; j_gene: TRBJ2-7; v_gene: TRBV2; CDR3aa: CASSDSRAGGEQYF; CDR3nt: TGTGCCAGCAGTGATTCTAGGGCAGGGGGCGAGCAGTACTTC